The entry below gives a single TCR beta chain sequence along with its context. Antigen: not known. From germline, CDR1 is SGHTA and CDR2 FQGTGA. With 5 bases removed from V and 6 bases from J, the gap between germline ends came to 22 bases. The CDR3 contains 16 residues. TCRdb's copy holds only in-frame clones and misses some; the assay was immunoSEQ multiplex PCR. The sample contains about 48,000 clones, 65% to 85% of which appear only once. The sample originates from a study of OX40 agonist ivuxolimab in advanced cancers. As for the study in general: At doses from 0.01 to 10 mg/kg, patients were given intravenous ivuxolimab every 2 weeks.

Study conclusions and caveats: Which antigen the expanded peripheral T cells recognized is unknown. Clones of CD4+ and CD8+ blood T cells grew by week 6 at doses of 0.1 to 3.0 mg/kg.

This receptor was identified in an adult with an advanced solid tumor such as melanoma, head and neck, liver or kidney cancer. The chain recombines TRBV7-3 with TRBJ2-5; D may be TRBD1 or TRBD2 (5 bases each). The material sequenced was CD4+ or CD8+ T cells sorted from blood, taken in a trial of the OX40 agonist ivuxolimab. The CDR3 DNA reads TGTGCCAGCAGCCTTACCCACCTCGGTGGGGGAAAGACCCAGTACTTC. It is translated as CASSLTHLGGGKTQYF.